This T cell receptor beta chain was identified in a study of cytomegalovirus exposure and HLA in healthy donors. The study sampled nominally healthy donors, though unrecorded immune exposures were likely. Whole-study findings and limits: Researchers counted around 150 TCR beta chains as cytomegalovirus-associated.

The CDR3 has 12 residues. CDR1 is SGDLS, CDR2 YYNGEE, per germline. V was clipped by 4 bases and J by 2 bases, with 6 bases between them. Comment on this clone: The target antigen is unknown.

The PCR had 60 Vbeta and 13 Jbeta primers. The protocol was immunoSEQ multiplex PCR, while the TCRdb copy is restricted to in-frame clones and leaves out a portion. This repertoire shows about 130,000 clones, roughly 80% found once; its top ten account for approximately 4%. The sample consisted of PBMCs. The rearrangement links TRBV9 to TRBJ1-2, with D perhaps TRBD1 (5 bases). This clonotype was obtained from a woman aged 40 to 49 in good health and CMV-seronegative. CDR3 nucleotides: TGTGCCAGCAGCTCAGGGAACTATGGCTACACCTTC. Translating it yields CASSSGNYGYTF.